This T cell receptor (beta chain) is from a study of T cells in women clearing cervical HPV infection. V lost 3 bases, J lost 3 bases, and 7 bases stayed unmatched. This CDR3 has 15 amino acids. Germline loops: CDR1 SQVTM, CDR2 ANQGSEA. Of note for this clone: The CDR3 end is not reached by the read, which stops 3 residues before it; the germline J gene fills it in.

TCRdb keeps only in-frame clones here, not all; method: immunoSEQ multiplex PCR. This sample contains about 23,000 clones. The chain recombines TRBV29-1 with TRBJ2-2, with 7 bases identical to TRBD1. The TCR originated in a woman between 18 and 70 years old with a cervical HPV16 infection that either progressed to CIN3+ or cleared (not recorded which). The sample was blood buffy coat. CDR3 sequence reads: CSVDFGTEYTGELFF. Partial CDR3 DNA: TGCAGCGTTGATTTTGGGACAGAGTACACCGGGGAG.